What follows describes a single T cell receptor (beta chain). Its matching antigen is unknown. CD4 enrichment then naive enrichment separated naive from memory CD4+ cells. For nine to ten days, roughly 10^5 sorted CD4+ cells grew with T cell-depleted PBMCs and CEF. These data originate in a study of CD4 T cells in relation to SARS-CoV-2 and coronaviruses. Study summary: After about nine days of antigen culture, PBMC TCR beta CDR3s were sequenced. A couple of subjects were Hispanic; patients were fewer than 10 males and 4 females.

The protocol was immunoSEQ multiplex PCR, while the TCRdb copy is restricted to in-frame clones and leaves out a portion. In the table there are about 41,000 clones, 82% of which are singletons. Sequenced input: naive CD4+ T cells from PBMCs, cultured in vitro. Indicated subset: naive CD4+ T cells isolated by negative enrichment. The TCR was taken from an adult with COVID-19.

Here the CDR3 reads CASSWTSGSSDTQYF. The CDR3 region has the DNA TGTGCCAGCAGTTGGACTAGCGGGAGCTCAGATACGCAGTATTTT. The chain joins TRBV2 to TRBJ2-3; 13 positions match TRBD2. Per the germline V gene, CDR1 is SNHLY and CDR2 is FYNNEI. Trimming took 5 bases from V and 4 from J; bases not matched to a gene: 3. CDR3 length: 15 residues.